This T cell receptor beta chain appears in the sequencing data of a study of T cells in Graves' hyperthyroidism and ophthalmopathy. Study-level results: Peripheral blood also featured most of the thyroid clonotypes expanded above 0.001.

Patients with uncontrolled infections, other autoimmune diseases, pregnancy or lactation were excluded. Together with thyroid ultrasound, orbital computed tomography, serum thyroxine and TRAb, clinical symptoms were used for diagnoses. RNA transcripts yielded amplified TCR beta CDR3 regions. The HTBI primer set drove a first-round RT-PCR of the TCR CDR3. TCRdb processed the multiplex PCR reads anew with MiXCR; each CDR3 protein has one entry. The table records hundreds of thousands of distinct CDR3 sequences, 16% of them present only once. This clonotype was detected only a few times. The antigen remains undetermined. The CDR3 is 12 residues long. Germline loops: CDR1 SQVTM, CDR2 ANQGSEA. V was shortened by 4 bases and J by 5 bases, with 11 bases between the two germline ends.

The chain employs TRBV29-1 and TRBJ2-5, with D possibly TRBD2 on 5 matching bases. The receptor was isolated from a woman aged 18-29 years with Graves' hyperthyroidism. Material: blood. DNA of the CDR3: TGCAGCGTTGGAGGGCGGTCTGAGACCCAGTACTTC. This translates into CSVGGRSETQYF.